These T cell receptor beta chains were read from a single sample in a study of shared clonotypes between healthy human individuals. The table came from immunoSEQ multiplex PCR; TCRdb's copy has only in-frame clones and leaves some out. The sample lists roughly 500,000 clones, about 85% occurring once. What was sequenced was PBMCs. The receptor source for this set is a woman in her 40s in good health. Some clones in this sample may be carry-over from other donors' samples. Each CDR3 is given with its conserved first and last residue. The order of the fields is V gene, J gene, D gene, clone size, CDR3 protein, CDR3 DNA. The D gene is left open where the match is weak. Only part of the rows carry a size: once, few, many, or a class if the clone is expanded.

V: TRBV6-4
J: TRBJ2-7
D: TRBD1
size: .
CDR3: CASSDQPGQGIGYEQYF
DNA: TGTGCCAGCAGTGACCAACCGGGACAGGGGATCGGGTACGAGCAGTACTTC

V: TRBV27
J: TRBJ1-2
D: TRBD1
size: .
CDR3: CASSQTGEVYGYTF
DNA: TGTGCCAGCAGTCAGACAGGGGAGGTCTATGGCTACACCTTC

V: TRBV27
J: TRBJ1-2
D: .
size: .
CDR3: CASSFRARVGGQGYTF
DNA: TGTGCCAGCAGTTTCCGGGCCCGGGTCGGGGGGCAGGGCTACACCTTC

V: TRBV7-8
J: TRBJ1-1
D: .
size: many
CDR3: CASSQIQGQAFF
DNA: TGTGCCAGCAGCCAAATTCAGGGTCAAGCTTTCTTT

V: TRBV7-8
J: TRBJ2-7
D: TRBD1
size: few
CDR3: CASSPDRADEQYF
DNA: TGTGCCAGCAGCCCGGACAGGGCCGACGAGCAGTACTTC

V: TRBV7-2
J: TRBJ1-5
D: .
size: .
CDR3: CASSSGTRYSNQPQHF
DNA: TGTGCCAGCAGCTCCGGGACACGCTATAGCAATCAGCCCCAGCATTTT

V: TRBV9
J: TRBJ2-6
D: TRBD1
size: .
CDR3: CASSVDRDSGANVLTF
DNA: TGTGCCAGCAGCGTCGACAGGGACTCTGGGGCCAACGTCCTGACTTTC

V: TRBV28
J: TRBJ1-1
D: TRBD1
size: .
CDR3: CASSLRDRGPMNTEAFF
DNA: TGTGCCAGCAGTTTAAGGGACAGGGGACCTATGAACACTGAAGCTTTCTTT

V: TRBV29-1
J: TRBJ2-2
D: .
size: .
CDR3: CSVAGLGGIASTGELFF
DNA: TGCAGCGTTGCGGGTCTTGGGGGTATCGCTTCGACCGGGGAGCTGTTTTTT

V: TRBV7-9
J: TRBJ1-2
D: .
size: few
CDR3: CASSLAEGFFDYGYTF
DNA: TGTGCCAGCAGCTTAGCGGAGGGATTTTTTGACTATGGCTACACCTTC

V: TRBV4-3
J: TRBJ2-3
D: .
size: .
CDR3: CASTQSPGVADTQYF
DNA: TGCGCCAGCACCCAAAGTCCTGGGGTCGCGGATACGCAGTATTTT

V: TRBV4-2
J: TRBJ1-1
D: .
size: .
CDR3: CASSLKAGWTEAFF
DNA: TGTGCCAGCAGCTTGAAGGCAGGGTGGACTGAAGCTTTCTTT

V: TRBV5-6
J: TRBJ1-1
D: .
size: few
CDR3: CASSLLGNTEAFF
DNA: TGTGCCAGCAGCTTGCTAGGGAACACTGAAGCTTTCTTT

V: TRBV25-1
J: TRBJ1-3
D: .
size: .
CDR3: CASSGPMGSAGNTIYF
DNA: TGTGCCAGCAGTGGCCCAATGGGGTCGGCTGGAAACACCATATATTTT

V: TRBV7-6
J: TRBJ1-1
D: TRBD1
size: .
CDR3: CASSFRTGTNTEAFF
DNA: TGTGCCAGCAGCTTTCGGACAGGGACGAACACTGAAGCTTTCTTT

V: TRBV30
J: TRBJ2-1
D: TRBD2
size: few
CDR3: CAWSWLAGNNEQFF
DNA: TGTGCCTGGAGTTGGCTAGCGGGAAACAATGAGCAGTTCTTC

V: TRBV4-1
J: TRBJ1-1
D: .
size: once
CDR3: CASSQDQGPDTEAFF
DNA: TGCGCCAGCAGCCAAGATCAGGGCCCTGACACTGAAGCTTTCTTT

V: TRBV30
J: TRBJ1-5
D: .
size: many
CDR3: CAWNEGHPSNQPQHF
DNA: TGTGCCTGGAACGAGGGACACCCTAGCAATCAGCCCCAGCATTTT